Included here is one T cell receptor (beta chain) sequence, with context. Germline CDR1 is SGHDN and CDR2 is FVKESK. V lost 4 bases and J lost 1, with 11 bases in between. CDR3 length: 15 amino acids. This record belongs to a study of T cell changes during pregnancy in multiple sclerosis. Only in-frame clones appear in the TCRdb table, and some are missing; sequencing was by immunoSEQ multiplex PCR. In the table there are more than 65,000 clones, approximately 91% of which are singletons. This sequence was found in a female donor with multiple sclerosis, enrolled in a pregnancy study. The chain combines TRBV14 with TRBJ1-3; no clear D gene. The source was peripheral blood, collected in the first trimester of pregnancy. The CDR3 sequence is CASSRGGISGNTIYF. CDR3 DNA sequence: TGTGCCAGCAGCCGGGGAGGGATTTCTGGAAACACCATATATTTT.